These 21 T cell receptor beta chains were sequenced from one sample in a study of T-cell reconstitution after alpha-beta-depleted transplantation in children. Preparation of the TCRbeta library was carried out with unique molecular identifiers. TCRdb reprocessed the PCR reads via MiXCR and lists one record per CDR3 protein. The profile shows some 450,000 distinct CDR3 sequences, over 40% of them singletons. The material was PBMCs, obtained before TCRalphabeta/CD19-depleted stem cell transplant. These TCRs come from a girl aged 2 to 10 with aplastic anemia, due to receive a stem cell transplant.

The V call is TRBV5-1, the J call TRBJ2-2, with 10 positions matching TRBD2. With V trimmed by 4 bases and J by 9 bases, 9 bases remained unmatched. This CDR3 comprises 15 residues. Germline assignment: CDR1 SGHRS and CDR2 YFSETQ. The DNA of the CDR3 is TGCGCCAGCAGCCCTCGGACTAGCGGTGGCCGGGAGCTGTTTTTT. This translates into CASSPRTSGGRELFF.

This clonotype was counted only a few times. This sequence joins TRBV6-5 and TRBJ1-5; D is unresolved. V was clipped by 2 bases and J by 5 bases, with 10 bases between them. Germline V gives CDR1 MNHEY, CDR2 SVGAGI. This CDR3 has 14 amino acids. CDR3 DNA: TGTGCCAGCAGTTACCCGGCGGAGGATCAGCCCCAGCATTTT. Amino acid sequence: CASSYPAEDQPQHF.

The chain uses TRBV25-1 and TRBJ2-5; 12 bases are shared with TRBD2. The CDR3 extends over 17 amino acids. V lost 0 bases, J lost 0 bases, and 2 bases stayed unmatched. The germline V gene has CDR1 MGHDK and CDR2 SYGVNS. This chain's CDR3 is CASSEYTSGGYQETQYF. The CDR3 nucleotides read TGTGCCAGCAGTGAATATACTAGCGGGGGGTACCAAGAGACCCAGTACTTC.

This clonotype was detected ten times or more. The chain is built from TRBV3-1 and TRBJ1-2; D is unresolved. This CDR3 has 15 amino acids. The V gene lost 2 bases and the J gene lost 4 bases, with 14 bases spanning the gap. Germline V lookup: CDR1 LGHDT, CDR2 YNNKEL (reference sequence). The CDR3 DNA is TGTGCCAGCAGCCAAAATTCCCGAGTCATCTATGGCTACACCTTC. Amino acid sequence: CASSQNSRVIYGYTF.

A single count supports this clonotype. This rearrangement joins TRBV5-6 to TRBJ2-5, with TRBD2 matching over 7 bases. The germline V gene has CDR1 SGHDT and CDR2 YYEEEE. V shed 2 bases and J 0 bases; nucleotides not matched to a gene: 7. This CDR3 is built from 16 residues. The CDR3 loop is CASSFNPAGHQETQYF. CDR3 nucleotides: TGTGCCAGCAGCTTTAACCCAGCGGGGCACCAAGAGACCCAGTACTTC.

V gene TRBV6-5 combines with J gene TRBJ2-5, with D unclear. CDR1 is MNHEY and CDR2 is SVGAGI in the germline V gene. V lost 2 bases and J 4 bases, leaving 11 bases between the germline ends. The CDR3 contains 14 residues. DNA of the CDR3: TGTGCCAGCAGTTACGAGTGGAGAGGAGAGACCCAGTACTTC. Amino acid sequence: CASSYEWRGETQYF.

The V call is TRBV6-1, the J call TRBJ1-1; no definite D call. The CDR3 sequence is 14 residues long. Between the trimmed V and J ends, which lost 7 bases and 0 bases, there was a span of 12 bases. The germline CDR1 and CDR2 sequences are MNHNS and SASEGT. In DNA form, the CDR3 reads TGTGCCAGCATTCCGGGAACGATGAACACTGAAGCTTTCTTT. Translation gives CASIPGTMNTEAFF.

This chain joins TRBV6-5 and TRBJ2-3; perhaps TRBD2 as D (6 bases). The CDR3 has 15 amino acids. The V gene's germline CDR1 is MNHEY and CDR2 SVGAGI. Trimming took off 2 bases at V and 2 bases at J, with 11 bases between the two ends. CDR3 loop: CASSYRAGYTDTQYF. CDR3 sequence (DNA): TGTGCCAGCAGTTACAGGGCGGGGTACACAGATACGCAGTATTTT.

J is TRBJ1-5 and V is TRBV20-1; D is unresolved. CDR1 DFQATT and CDR2 SNEGSKA come from the germline V gene (reference sequence). CDR3 length: 9 amino acids. Deletions cut 3 bases from V and 6 bases from J, with 0 bases between. For the CDR3, the DNA is TGCAGTGCTAGTCAGCCCCAGCATTTT. It specifies CSASQPQHF.

This clonotype was counted a few times. The rearrangement joins TRBV20-1 to TRBJ2-7, with a possible D match to TRBD1 (5 bases). This CDR3 contains 11 residues. V was cut by 4 bases and J by 7 bases, with 11 bases left in between. Germline V lookup: CDR1 DFQATT, CDR2 SNEGSKA (reference sequence). This CDR3 reads CSAISGLEQYF. Written as DNA, the CDR3 is TGCAGTGCTATTTCAGGGTTAGAGCAGTACTTC.

This clonotype was found many times. The chain recombines TRBV4-3 with TRBJ1-1, with D maybe TRBD1 (5 bases). The length of the CDR3 is 13 residues. CDR1 is LGHNA, CDR2 YSLEER, per germline. Trimming pared 6 bases from V and 1 base from J, leaving 9 bases between. For the CDR3, the DNA is TGCGCCAGCAGAACGGGGGAGAACACTGAAGCTTTCTTT. Its translation is CASRTGENTEAFF.

This CDR3 reads CASSFSPISYNEQFF. The CDR3 DNA is TGTGCCAGCAGCTTTAGCCCTATCTCCTACAATGAGCAGTTCTTC. This chain links TRBV7-2 with TRBJ2-1; D gene ambiguous. The CDR3 runs 15 residues. Germline loops: CDR1 SGHTA, CDR2 FQGNSA. V lost 3 bases to trimming and J lost 0 bases, with 9 bases between them.

The CDR3 sequence is CASSLSQRSLVGELFF. CDR3 DNA sequence: TGTGCCAGCAGCTTAAGTCAGCGGTCTCTGGTCGGGGAGCTGTTTTTT. This chain joins TRBV7-3 and TRBJ2-2, with D possibly matching TRBD2 (5 bases). The CDR3 consists of 16 residues. The germline CDR1 and CDR2 sequences are SGHTA and FQGTGA. V was trimmed by 1 base and J by 7 bases, leaving 16 bases between them.

The chain joins TRBV5-1 to TRBJ2-7; D assignment may be TRBD1 or TRBD2 (6 bases each). V was shortened by 0 bases and J by 0 bases, with 10 bases between the two germline ends. Germline V gene data show CDR1 as SGHRS and CDR2 as YFSETQ. The CDR3 is 15 amino acids. This CDR3 is CASSLGQEGSYEQYF. As DNA, the CDR3 is TGCGCCAGCAGCTTGGGACAGGAGGGCTCCTACGAGCAGTACTTC.

This clonotype has a handful of counts. The chain recombines TRBV5-1 with TRBJ1-3; 7 nucleotides match TRBD1. CDR1 is SGHRS and CDR2 is YFSETQ in the germline V gene. V was pared by 3 bases and J by 1 base, with 10 bases of the junction left unmatched. This CDR3 is 17 amino acids long. The CDR3 DNA reads as TGCGCCAGCAGCTCCACTCCGGGACAGCTTTCTGGAAACACCATATATTTT. It is translated as CASSSTPGQLSGNTIYF.

This clonotype was picked up many times. The CDR3: CASRLASSYNEQFF. DNA for the CDR3: TGCGCCAGCCGGCTAGCGAGCTCCTACAATGAGCAGTTCTTC. This chain connects TRBV5-1 to TRBJ2-1, with a tentative D call TRBD2 (6 bases). The CDR3 is 14 residues long. Germline-derived CDR1 and CDR2 are SGHRS and YFSETQ. The V and J ends lost 7 bases and 0 bases respectively, with 11 bases between them.

The J gene is TRBJ1-1, the V gene TRBV28, with D perhaps matching TRBD1 (5 bases). V was shortened by 6 bases and J by 2 bases, with 19 bases between the two germline ends. Germline CDR1 reads MDHEN; CDR2 reads SYDVKM. This CDR3 spans 16 amino acids. The CDR3 here is CASSSTGDPSNTEAFF. The CDR3, as DNA: TGTGCCAGCAGCTCCACCGGGGACCCTAGTAACACTGAAGCTTTCTTT.

In this sample, this clonotype turned up once. CDR3 residues: CASSQTDTQWDYGYTF. The CDR3, as DNA: TGCGCCAGCAGCCAGACAGACACACAGTGGGACTATGGCTACACCTTC. This sequence joins TRBV4-1 and TRBJ1-2, with TRBD1 as a possible D gene (5 bases). The V gene's germline CDR1 is MGHRA and CDR2 YSYEKL. The length of the CDR3 is 16 residues. Deletions cut 3 bases from V and 3 bases from J, with 17 bases between.

This clonotype occurred a few times. This chain connects TRBV20-1 to TRBJ1-5; 7 positions match TRBD1. CDR3 length: 14 amino acids. Germline CDR1 and CDR2: DFQATT and SNEGSKA (reference sequence). With 2 bases clipped from V and 6 bases from J, the junction kept 7 bases outside the gene matches. In DNA, the CDR3 is TGCAGTGCTAGAAGGTCAGGGGGAAGTCAGCCCCAGCATTTT. Its translation is CSARRSGGSQPQHF.

The chain joins TRBV29-1 to TRBJ2-7; D may match TRBD1 or TRBD2 (6 bases each). The CDR3 loop spans 13 amino acids. Germline V lookup: CDR1 SQVTM, CDR2 ANQGSEA. Trimming left V 5 bases short and J 7 bases short, with 18 bases between. CDR3 coding DNA: TGCAGCGTTTCCCCCCGGGGGCGAGGGGAGCAGTACTTC. Amino acids: CSVSPRGRGEQYF.

CDR3: CASSLTGLATQYF. CDR3 bases: TGTGCCAGCAGCTTAACGGGCCTAGCTACGCAGTATTTT. The V and J genes are TRBV7-9 and TRBJ2-3, with D possibly being TRBD2 (5 bases). The CDR3 contains 13 residues. Looked up from germline, CDR1 is SEHNR and CDR2 is FQNEAQ (reference sequence). Between the trimmed V and J ends, which lost 2 bases and 8 bases, there was a span of 11 bases.